The T cell receptor (beta chain) described here comes from a study of tumor-infiltrating lymphocytes in primary liver carcinoma. Constant-region priming of about 0.5 ug total RNA yielded TCR beta cDNA. Amplification in three nested multiplex PCR rounds with slightly modified ARM-PCR gave rise to TCR beta libraries. The first two PCR rounds, approximately 10 cycles each, used TRBV1-TRBV30 forward primers and a C-beta reverse primer. TCRdb re-called the multiplex PCR reads with MiXCR, one entry per CDR3 protein. This table holds about 180,000 distinct CDR3 sequences, about 60% found once. Regarding the study as a whole: Tumor-adjacent and tumor-blood pairs overlapped less than tumor region pairs did. Left bulk and unsorted, the samples did not allow CD4+ and CD8+ repertoires to be compared.

This CDR3 region has 15 residues. CDR1 and CDR2 (germline): SGHAT, FQNNGV. To note about this clonotype: Its antigen is still unknown. At one end, the junction sequence differs from germline, possibly due to a read error.

Germline DNA was also extracted, and blood RNA derived from unsorted whole blood. Patients had chronic HBV infection and were treatment-naive. The sequence was obtained from a man aged 35 to 55 with primary liver carcinoma and hepatitis B virus infection. The sequencing sample was made of peripheral blood. The rearrangement joins TRBV11-2 to TRBJ2-1, with 14 bases identical to TRBD2. The DNA of the CDR3 is TGTGCCAGCAGCCGGGGACTAGCGGGAGTTAATGGGCAGTTCTTC. Amino acids: CASSRGLAGVNGQFF.